The 7 T cell receptor beta chains below come from one sample, sequenced in a study of blood T cells in healthy people across ages. Primed by a sample-barcoded 5' primer and a J-beta primer mix, a second PCR proceeded for 7 to 11 cycles. MiXCR was run by TCRdb on the 5' RACE reads, yielding one entry per CDR3 protein. The table lists hundreds of thousands of distinct CDR3 sequences, approximately 21% of them singletons. Sequencing was performed on blood. The receptors were gathered from a man aged 65-85 years in good health.

V gene TRBV19 combines with J gene TRBJ2-4; 9 nucleotides align to TRBD1. CDR3 length: 13 residues. With V trimmed by 10 bases and J by 4 bases, 5 bases remained unmatched. Germline-derived CDR1 and CDR2 are LNHDA and SQIVND (reference sequence). The CDR3 DNA is TGTGCCACCACAGGGGGCACAAAAAACATTCAGTACTTC. Its translation: CATTGGTKNIQYF.

This clonotype was observed a few times. The chain links TRBV5-1 to TRBJ2-7; unclear D gene. Trimming removed 0 bases from V and 3 bases from J, with 16 bases in between. The CDR3 sequence is 16 residues long. Germline values: CDR1 SGHRS, CDR2 YFSETQ. In DNA form, the CDR3 reads TGCGCCAGCAGCTTGGCCGGAGTGTCGGGTTACTACGAGCAGTACTTC. Protein: CASSLAGVSGYYEQYF.

The chain is built from TRBV20-1 and TRBJ2-3, with 7 nucleotides matching TRBD1. There are 15 residues in the CDR3. J lost 4 bases, V lost 5 bases, and 12 bases had no gene match. The germline V gene has CDR1 DFQATT and CDR2 SNEGSKA (reference sequence). CDR3 region: CSAPTAGGKADTQYF. The DNA for the CDR3 is TGCAGTGCTCCCACCGCAGGGGGAAAGGCAGATACGCAGTATTTT.

The chain couples TRBV10-3 to TRBJ2-5, with TRBD2 identical over 7 bases. This CDR3 has 13 amino acids. V was clipped by 6 bases and J by 11 bases; unmatched bases: 12. Germline V gene sequence: CDR1 ENHRY, CDR2 SYGVKD. In DNA, the CDR3 is TGTGCCATCAGCCCGACTAGCCGGCGTGAGCAGTACTTC. Translation: CAISPTSRREQYF.

V is TRBV6-5 and J is TRBJ2-1, with 9 bases matching TRBD2. The germline V gene encodes CDR1 MNHEY and CDR2 SVGAGI. The CDR3 runs 18 residues. With 2 bases clipped from V and 7 bases from J, the junction kept 15 bases outside the gene matches. In DNA, the CDR3 is TGTGCCAGCAGTTACCAGGTCTCCGCTAGCGGGACACGGAATGAGCAGTTCTTC. Protein sequence: CASSYQVSASGTRNEQFF.

A few counts support this clonotype. The CDR3 region is CASSPPVAGYNEQYF. The CDR3 nucleotides are TGTGCCAGCTCACCACCGGTGGCGGGGTACAACGAGCAGTACTTC. V gene TRBV18 combines with J gene TRBJ2-5, with a tentative D call TRBD2 (6 bases). The better agreement between TRBJ2-7 and the DNA end casts doubt on the J call. Germline CDR1 is KGHSH and CDR2 is LQKENI. The CDR3 length is 15 residues.

J is TRBJ2-7 and V is TRBV12-3 or TRBV12-4; the match to TRBD1 covers 9 bases. The length of the CDR3 is 12 residues. V trimming: 6 bases; J trimming: 12 bases; junction bases outside the gene matches: 9. CDR3 in amino acids: CASRDTDRGLYF. CDR3 DNA sequence: TGTGCCAGCAGAGATACGGACAGGGGATTGTACTTC.